The 18 T cell receptor beta chains below all came from one sample that was sequenced in a study of somatic mutations in cytotoxic T cells in rheumatoid arthritis. The repertoire was sequenced with immunoSEQ multiplex PCR; TCRdb's copy has only in-frame clones and lacks some. The table includes thousands of clones, 70% to 80% detected once. Sequenced material: CD8+ T cells sorted from blood. The receptor source for this set is an adult with rheumatoid arthritis.

The V and J genes are TRBV27 and TRBJ2-2; no clear D. Germline CDR1 reads MNHEY; CDR2 reads SMNVEV (reference sequence). V was shortened by 3 bases and J by 5 bases, with 7 bases between the two germline ends. The CDR3 totals 13 residues. The CDR3 DNA reads as TGTGCCAGCAGTTTCGGCACTACCGGGGAGCTGTTTTTT. Encoded protein: CASSFGTTGELFF.

The gene calls are TRBV6-4 and TRBJ2-5; 11 nucleotides line up with TRBD2. Germline V gene lookup returns CDR1 MRHNA and CDR2 SNTAGT. CDR3 length: 15 amino acids. The J segment lost 0 bases and the V segment lost 4 bases, leaving 1 base of the junction unmatched. The CDR3 DNA follows: TGTGCCAGCAGTGTACTAGCGGGGGACCAAGAGACCCAGTACTTC. It specifies CASSVLAGDQETQYF.

This chain joins TRBV5-8 and TRBJ1-2; 7 bases align to TRBD1. Germline V gene lookup returns CDR1 SGHTS and CDR2 YDEGEE. V lost 2 bases and J lost 6; bases outside the gene matches: 16. This CDR3 is 17 amino acids long. The CDR3 DNA follows: TGTGCCAGCAGCTTAGGGGGGACAGTCCTTAAGAGTCATGGCTACACCTTC. Amino acid sequence: CASSLGGTVLKSHGYTF.

This clone was counted only a few times. V is TRBV7-9 and J is TRBJ2-1, with D tentatively TRBD1 or TRBD2 (6 bases each). V was pared by 1 base and J by 8 bases, with 15 bases between. Germline values: CDR1 SEHNR, CDR2 FQNEAQ (reference sequence). The length of the CDR3 is 15 residues. The CDR3 region is CASSLVPGAWDEQFF. The CDR3 coding sequence is TGTGCCAGCAGCTTAGTTCCGGGGGCTTGGGATGAGCAGTTCTTC.

This chain connects TRBV11-2 to TRBJ2-7, with D hard to call. This CDR3 contains 12 residues. Germline V gene data show CDR1 as SGHAT and CDR2 as FQNNGV. V dropped 1 base and J dropped 3 bases, with 4 bases sitting between them. CDR3 protein: CASSLGFYEQYF. In DNA, the CDR3 is TGTGCCAGCAGCTTAGGTTTCTACGAGCAGTACTTC.

This chain joins TRBV7-8 and TRBJ1-2; D is possibly TRBD1 (5 bases). The germline CDR1 and CDR2 sequences are SGHVS and FQNEAQ. The CDR3 is 15 residues long. Between the trimmed V and J ends, which lost 1 base and 4 bases, there was a span of 13 bases. The CDR3 nucleotides read TGTGCCAGCAGCTTAGGGTCCTCCGGGGCCTATGGCTACACCTTC. Translating it yields CASSLGSSGAYGYTF.

In regard to this clone: One end of the junction does not line up with germline, which may come from a read error. The CDR3 bases are TGTGCCAGCAGACTGGGGGTTAGCGGGGGAAACTTC. It yields the protein CASRLGVSGGNF. The genes are TRBV7-8 and TRBJ2-5; 9 nucleotides match TRBD2. Per the germline V gene, CDR1 is SGHVS and CDR2 is FQNEAQ. The CDR3 has 12 amino acids.

V is TRBV29-1 and J is TRBJ2-3; 11 nucleotides line up with TRBD2. Germline V gene sequence: CDR1 SQVTM, CDR2 ANQGSEA. V was clipped by 6 bases and J by 6 bases; unmatched bases: 8. This CDR3 is 14 amino acids long. CDR3 sequence (DNA): TGCAGCGTCCGTAGCGGGGGGGCCTTGGATACGCAGTATTTT. Residues: CSVRSGGALDTQYF.

The V and J genes are TRBV9 and TRBJ2-7; D is perhaps TRBD2 (5 bases). CDR1 is SGDLS, CDR2 YYNGEE, per germline. V was clipped by 4 bases and J by 2 bases, with 19 bases between them. The CDR3 totals 16 residues. In nucleotides, the CDR3 is TGTGCCAGCAGCCCTGGGTCGGGGAAGGATACCTACGAGCAGTACTTC. Its protein is CASSPGSGKDTYEQYF.

The rearrangement links TRBV7-9 to TRBJ2-1; 7 bases align to TRBD2. The V gene end was trimmed by 5 bases and the J gene end by 3 bases; junction bases not matched to a gene: 4. The CDR3 consists of 14 residues. Germline CDR1 reads SEHNR; CDR2 reads FQNEAQ (reference sequence). CDR3 sequence: CASSTGGNYNEQFF. CDR3 nucleotides: TGTGCCAGCAGCACCGGGGGGAACTACAATGAGCAGTTCTTC.

The J gene is TRBJ2-1, the V gene TRBV4-2; 13 nucleotides align to TRBD2. The germline V gene has CDR1 LGHNA and CDR2 YNFKEQ. J lost 2 bases, V lost 4 bases, and 17 bases had no gene match. CDR3 length: 21 amino acids. The DNA for the CDR3 is TGTGCCAGCAGCCGACCGAAAACCGGGACTAGCGGGGCGTCCCCCTACAATGAGCAGTTCTTC. Protein product: CASSRPKTGTSGASPYNEQFF.

The chain recombines TRBV4-1 with TRBJ1-2; D is uncertain. The germline V and J ends were trimmed by 4 bases and 3 bases, with 15 bases remaining between them. Germline assignment: CDR1 MGHRA and CDR2 YSYEKL. This CDR3 region has 15 residues. CDR3 nucleotide sequence: TGCGCCAGCAGCCCCGGAGGTGGACTGCACTATGGCTACACCTTC. Translating it yields CASSPGGGLHYGYTF.

The rearrangement joins TRBV11-1 to TRBJ1-1, with D maybe TRBD1 (6 bases). Trimming cost V 4 bases and J 7 bases, with 10 bases left between them. The length of the CDR3 is 12 residues. Germline CDR1 is SGHAT and CDR2 is FQDESV (reference sequence). CDR3 in DNA: TGTGCCAGCAGCTCCAGGGGCGATGAAGCTTTCTTT. Its translation: CASSSRGDEAFF.

The chain joins TRBV6-6 to TRBJ2-1; D uncertain. Trimming removed 2 bases from V and 9 bases from J, with 5 bases in between. The CDR3 is 11 residues long. Germline CDR1 MNHNY, CDR2 SVGAGI (reference sequence). The CDR3 DNA reads TGTGCCAGCAGTTACGCGGCTGAGCAGTTCTTC. Encoded protein: CASSYAAEQFF.

V is TRBV13 and J is TRBJ1-6; perhaps TRBD1 as D (5 bases). The CDR3 has 13 residues. The V end lost 5 bases, the J end lost 5 bases, and 7 bases lay between the germline ends. Germline assignment: CDR1 PRHDT and CDR2 FYEKMQ (reference sequence). CDR3 sequence reads: CASSPGNNSPLHF. Here the CDR3 DNA reads TGTGCCAGCAGCCCAGGGAATAATTCACCCCTCCACTTT.

The chain combines TRBV19 with TRBJ1-1, with D tentatively TRBD1 (6 bases). Germline V gene data show CDR1 as LNHDA and CDR2 as SQIVND (reference sequence). The CDR3 is made up of 15 amino acids. V lost 3 bases and J 3 bases, leaving 14 bases between the germline ends. Written as DNA, the CDR3 is TGTGCCAGTAGTATTCGGGGAGGGGGGGACACTGAAGCTTTCTTT. It is translated as CASSIRGGGDTEAFF.

This clone was seen a single time. The genes are TRBV13 and TRBJ1-6; no firm D call. Trimming shortened V by 0 bases and J by 10 bases, and 7 bases separated the two germline ends. Germline-derived CDR1 and CDR2 are PRHDT and FYEKMQ (reference sequence). This CDR3 has 13 amino acids. The CDR3 nucleotides are TGTGCCAGCAGCTTAGGGGGAGGCTCACCCCTCCACTTT. Its protein is CASSLGGGSPLHF.

The chain has TRBV7-9 and TRBJ2-3; 12 nucleotides agree with TRBD1. J gave up 6 bases and V 5 bases, and 6 bases lay outside the gene matches. The V gene's germline CDR1 is SEHNR and CDR2 FQNEAQ (reference sequence). The length of the CDR3 is 15 residues. The CDR3 DNA reads as TGTGCCAGCAGCCACCGGGACAGGGGGCGCGATACGCAGTATTTT. Translation gives CASSHRDRGRDTQYF.